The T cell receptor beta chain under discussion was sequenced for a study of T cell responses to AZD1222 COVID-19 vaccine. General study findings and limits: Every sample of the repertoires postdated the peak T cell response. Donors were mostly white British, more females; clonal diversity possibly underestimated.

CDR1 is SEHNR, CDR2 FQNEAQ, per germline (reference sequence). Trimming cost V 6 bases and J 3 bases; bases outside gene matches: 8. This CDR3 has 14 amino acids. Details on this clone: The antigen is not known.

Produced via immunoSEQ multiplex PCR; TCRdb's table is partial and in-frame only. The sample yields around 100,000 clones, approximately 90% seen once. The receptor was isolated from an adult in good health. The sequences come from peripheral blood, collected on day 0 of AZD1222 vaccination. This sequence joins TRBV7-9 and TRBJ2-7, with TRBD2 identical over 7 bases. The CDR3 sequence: CASSRGLDSYEQYF. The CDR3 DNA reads TGTGCCAGCAGTCGCGGACTAGACAGCTACGAGCAGTACTTC. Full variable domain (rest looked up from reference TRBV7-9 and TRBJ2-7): DTGVSQNPRHKITKRGQNVTFRCDPISEHNRLYWYRQTLGQGPEFLTYFQNEAQLEKSRLLSDRFSAERPKGSFSTLEIQRTEQGDSAMYLCASSRGLDSYEQYFGPGTRLTVT.